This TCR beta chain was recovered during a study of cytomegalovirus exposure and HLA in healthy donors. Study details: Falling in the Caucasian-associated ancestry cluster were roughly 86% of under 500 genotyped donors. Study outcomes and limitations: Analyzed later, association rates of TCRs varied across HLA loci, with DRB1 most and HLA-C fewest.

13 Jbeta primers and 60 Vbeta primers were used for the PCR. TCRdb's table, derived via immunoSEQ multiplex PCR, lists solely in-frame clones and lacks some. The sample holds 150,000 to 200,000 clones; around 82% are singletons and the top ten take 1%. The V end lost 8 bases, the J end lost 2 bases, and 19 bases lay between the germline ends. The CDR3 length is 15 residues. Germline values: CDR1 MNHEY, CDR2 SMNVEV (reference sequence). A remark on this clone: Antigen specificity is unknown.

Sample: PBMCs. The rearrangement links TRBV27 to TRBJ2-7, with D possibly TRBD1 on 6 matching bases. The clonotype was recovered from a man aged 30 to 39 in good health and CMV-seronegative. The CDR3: CASGDTTGFAYEQYF. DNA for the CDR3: TGTGCCAGCGGAGACACGACAGGATTCGCCTACGAGCAGTACTTC.